This TCR beta chain was recorded in a study of CD8 T cells in Susac syndrome. Turning to this clonotype: Its antigen is still unknown.

The CDR3 is 13 residues long. Trimming took off 6 bases at V and 1 base at J, with 10 bases between the two ends. Germline lookup yields CDR1 MDHEN and CDR2 SYDVKM. The study's findings and limits: The study admitted that it had a relatively small number of individuals in its TCR sequencing and HLA analysis.

Random-hexamer reverse transcription was applied to roughly 0.45 to 1 ug RNA. TCRdb re-called the immunoSEQ multiplex PCR reads with MiXCR, one entry per CDR3 protein. Of approximately 70,000 distinct CDR3 sequences listed, around 93% are singletons. The authors carried out high-throughput sequencing of TCR beta. They applied it to CD8+ and CD4+ T cells obtained from blood. Matched for age and sex, the controls were healthy donors. Negative magnetic isolation gave CD8+ and CD4+ cells; FACS enriched CD8+ TEMRA. This chain joins TRBV28 and TRBJ2-7, with D possibly called TRBD1 or TRBD2 (6 bases each). This receptor was obtained from a human donor in good health. The specimen was CD8+ T cells from PBMCs. CDR3 loop: CASREGVSYEQYF. The CDR3 DNA reads as TGTGCCAGCAGGGAGGGGGTATCCTACGAGCAGTACTTC.